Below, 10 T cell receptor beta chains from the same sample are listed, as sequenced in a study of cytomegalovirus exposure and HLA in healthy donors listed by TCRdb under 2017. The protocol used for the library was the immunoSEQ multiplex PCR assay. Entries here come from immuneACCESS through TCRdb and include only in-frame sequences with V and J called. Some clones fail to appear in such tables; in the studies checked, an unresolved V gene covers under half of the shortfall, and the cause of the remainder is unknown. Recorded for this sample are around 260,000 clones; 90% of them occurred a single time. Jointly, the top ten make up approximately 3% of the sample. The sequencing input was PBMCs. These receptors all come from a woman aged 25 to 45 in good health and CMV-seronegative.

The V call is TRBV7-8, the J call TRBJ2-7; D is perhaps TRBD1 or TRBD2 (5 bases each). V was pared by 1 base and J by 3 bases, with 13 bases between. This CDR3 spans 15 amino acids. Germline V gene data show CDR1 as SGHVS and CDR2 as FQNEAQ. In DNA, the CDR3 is TGTGCCAGCAGCTTAGTTGGGGGACCCGACTACGAGCAGTACTTC. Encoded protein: CASSLVGGPDYEQYF.

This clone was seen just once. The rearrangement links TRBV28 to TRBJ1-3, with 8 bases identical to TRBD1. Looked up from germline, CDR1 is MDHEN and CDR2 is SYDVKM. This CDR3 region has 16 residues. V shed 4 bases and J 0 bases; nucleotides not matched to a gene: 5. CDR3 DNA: TGTGCCAGCAGTTCACAGGGGGGCTTCTCTGGAAACACCATATATTTT. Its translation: CASSSQGGFSGNTIYF.

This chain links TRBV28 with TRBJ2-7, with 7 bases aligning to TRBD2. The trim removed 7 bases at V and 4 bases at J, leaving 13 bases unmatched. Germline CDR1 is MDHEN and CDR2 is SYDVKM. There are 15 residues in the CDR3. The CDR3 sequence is CASKWDAGETYEQYF. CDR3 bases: TGTGCCAGCAAATGGGATGCGGGAGAGACGTACGAGCAGTACTTC. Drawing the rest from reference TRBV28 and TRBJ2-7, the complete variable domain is DVKVTQSSRYLVKRTGEKVFLECVQDMDHENMFWYRQDPGLGLRLIYFSYDVKMKEKGDIPEGYSVSREKKERFSLILESASTNQTSMYLCASKWDAGETYEQYFGPGTRLTVT.

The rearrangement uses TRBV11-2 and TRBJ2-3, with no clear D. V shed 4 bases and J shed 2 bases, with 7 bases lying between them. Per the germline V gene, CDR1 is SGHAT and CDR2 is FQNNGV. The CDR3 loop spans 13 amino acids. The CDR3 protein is CASSSEFTDTQYF. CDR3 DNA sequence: TGTGCCAGCAGCTCCGAGTTCACAGATACGCAGTATTTT.

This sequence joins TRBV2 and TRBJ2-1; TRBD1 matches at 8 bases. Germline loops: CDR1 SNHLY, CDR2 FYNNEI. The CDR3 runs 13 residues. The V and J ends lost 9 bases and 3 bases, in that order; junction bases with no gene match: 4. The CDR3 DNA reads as TGTGCCAGGCGGGGACAGGACTACAATGAGCAGTTCTTC. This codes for CARRGQDYNEQFF.

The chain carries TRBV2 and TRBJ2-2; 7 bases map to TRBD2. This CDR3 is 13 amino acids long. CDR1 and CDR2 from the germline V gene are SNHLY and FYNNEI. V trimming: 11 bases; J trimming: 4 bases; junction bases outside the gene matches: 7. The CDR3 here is CADGGSGTGELFF. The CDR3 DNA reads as TGTGCCGACGGGGGGTCGGGCACCGGGGAGCTGTTTTTT.

CDR3 nucleotides: TGTGCCAGCAGTTTAGACAGGGTAGGGGCCTCCTACGAGCAGTACTTC. This codes for CASSLDRVGASYEQYF. The chain has TRBV28 and TRBJ2-7; 7 bases map to TRBD1. CDR1 is MDHEN, CDR2 SYDVKM, per germline. Germline trimming cut 2 bases from V and 0 bases from J; bases unmatched to any gene: 7. This CDR3 region has 16 residues. The variable domain in full, completed from reference TRBV28 and TRBJ2-7, reads DVKVTQSSRYLVKRTGEKVFLECVQDMDHENMFWYRQDPGLGLRLIYFSYDVKMKEKGDIPEGYSVSREKKERFSLILESASTNQTSMYLCASSLDRVGASYEQYFGPGTRLTVT.

CDR3 amino acids: CASSKGLAENNEQFF. Written as DNA, the CDR3 is TGTGCCAGCAGCAAGGGACTAGCGGAGAACAATGAGCAGTTCTTC. V gene TRBV5-6 combines with J gene TRBJ2-1; 11 bases agree with TRBD2. Germline V gene sequence: CDR1 SGHDT, CDR2 YYEEEE. The CDR3 has 15 residues. With V trimmed by 4 bases and J by 5 bases, 5 bases remained unmatched. Using reference TRBV5-6 and TRBJ2-1 for the parts outside the CDR3, the full variable domain is DAGVTQSPTHLIKTRGQQVTLRCSPKSGHDTVSWYQQALGQGPQFIFQYYEEEERQRGNFPDRFSGHQFPNYSSELNVNALLLGDSALYLCASSKGLAENNEQFFGPGTRLTVL.

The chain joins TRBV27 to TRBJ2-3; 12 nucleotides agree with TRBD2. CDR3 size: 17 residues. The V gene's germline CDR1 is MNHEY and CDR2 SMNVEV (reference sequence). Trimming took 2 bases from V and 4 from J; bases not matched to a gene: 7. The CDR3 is CASSLGTLAGGADTQYF. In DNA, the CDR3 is TGTGCCAGCAGTTTAGGGACACTAGCGGGAGGCGCAGATACGCAGTATTTT.

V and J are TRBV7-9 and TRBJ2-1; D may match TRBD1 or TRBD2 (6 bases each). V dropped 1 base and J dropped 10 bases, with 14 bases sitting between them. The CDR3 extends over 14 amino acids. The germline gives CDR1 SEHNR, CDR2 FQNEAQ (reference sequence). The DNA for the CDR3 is TGTGCCAGCAGCTTAGAAGGGGGAGGACGAGAGCAGTTCTTC. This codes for CASSLEGGGREQFF.